The clone carrying this TCR beta chain turned up a few times. This specimen comes from a study of blood T cell repertoires in COVID-19. In the study overall: Some COVID-19 samples were acute and others convalescent; all came from the United States, Italy and Spain. Sources were T cells, B-cell-depleted T cells, or PBMCs; the material itself was cDNA or gDNA.

Authors' analysis steps: Amplification from reference gene primers served as the basis for estimated nucleated cell counts. Method: immunoSEQ multiplex PCR; TCRdb's copy keeps in-frame clones and lacks some. From that table come the V and J calls and clone size; the DNA was used to work out D and trimming. Of more than 90,000 clones in the sample, approximately 70% are singletons; the top ten hold around 23%. V was trimmed by 6 bases and J by 8 bases, leaving 25 bases between them. The CDR3 extends over 15 amino acids. Per germline, CDR1 SQVTM and CDR2 ANQGSEA. This TCR came from a woman in her sixties or seventies in a cohort sampled during active or convalescent COVID-19. The chain combines TRBV29-1 with TRBJ1-1, with D tentatively TRBD1 (5 bases). Sequenced material: peripheral blood. The CDR3 region has the DNA TGCAGCGTCTCAGATCGACTCCAGGGTAGAAGAGAAGCTTTCTTT. This encodes CSVSDRLQGRREAFF.